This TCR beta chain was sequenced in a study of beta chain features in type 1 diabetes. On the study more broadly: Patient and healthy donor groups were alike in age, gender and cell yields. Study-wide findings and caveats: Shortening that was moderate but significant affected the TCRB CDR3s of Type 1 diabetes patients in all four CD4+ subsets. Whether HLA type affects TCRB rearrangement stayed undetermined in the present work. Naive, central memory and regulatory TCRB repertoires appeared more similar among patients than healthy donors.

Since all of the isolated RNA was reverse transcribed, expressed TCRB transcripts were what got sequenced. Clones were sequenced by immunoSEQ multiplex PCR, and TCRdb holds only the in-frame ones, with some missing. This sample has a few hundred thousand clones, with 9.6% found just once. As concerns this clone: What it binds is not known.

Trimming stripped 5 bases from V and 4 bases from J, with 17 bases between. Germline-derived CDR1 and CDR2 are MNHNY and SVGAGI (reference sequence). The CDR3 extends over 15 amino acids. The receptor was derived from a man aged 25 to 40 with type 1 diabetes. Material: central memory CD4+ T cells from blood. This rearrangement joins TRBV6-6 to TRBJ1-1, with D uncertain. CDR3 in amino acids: CASSSQLDGSTEAFF. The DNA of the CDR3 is TGTGCCAGCAGTAGTCAGCTGGACGGGAGCACTGAAGCTTTCTTT.